These 5 T cell receptor beta chains were all obtained from the same sample, sequenced in a study of T cells in Graves' hyperthyroidism and ophthalmopathy. TCR beta CDR3 region amplification was performed from RNA transcripts. Initially, a first-round RT-PCR of the TCR CDR3 employed the HTBI primer set. A single record per CDR3 protein comes from TCRdb applying MiXCR to the multiplex PCR reads. This sample has about 350,000 distinct CDR3 sequences; approximately 15% occur once, and the top ten carry under 30%. The sequenced sample consisted of blood. These receptors were taken from a woman aged 30 to 39 with Graves' hyperthyroidism.

In its sample, this clonotype was seen many times. The chain has TRBV28 and TRBJ2-5, with D perhaps TRBD2 (5 bases). The CDR3 contains 13 residues. Trimming shortened V by 2 bases and J by 3 bases, and 7 bases separated the two germline ends. Germline CDR1 MDHEN, CDR2 SYDVKM. The chain's CDR3 is CASSLPGKETQYF. In DNA form, the CDR3 reads TGTGCCAGCAGTTTACCCGGGAAAGAGACCCAGTACTTC.

The rearrangement joins TRBV20-1 to TRBJ1-1, with unresolved D. CDR3 length equals 13 residues. Trimming left V 6 bases short and J 3 bases short, with 14 bases between. Germline lookup yields CDR1 DFQATT and CDR2 SNEGSKA (reference sequence). The CDR3 nucleotides read TGCAGTGCCGCGGGCCTGCGGGACACTGAAGCTTTCTTT. The encoded protein is CSAAGLRDTEAFF.

The gene calls are TRBV7-3 and TRBJ2-3, with TRBD2 matching 8 bases. V shed 10 bases and J 5 bases; nucleotides not matched to a gene: 14. The CDR3 runs 15 residues. Germline V gene sequence: CDR1 SGHTA, CDR2 FQGTGA. The CDR3 DNA sequence: TGTGCCACCCGAGAGGGAGCGGGGGCGGGAGATACGCAGTATTTT. Translation: CATREGAGAGDTQYF.

This clonotype was seen at least ten times. This rearrangement joins TRBV28 to TRBJ1-1, with D unclear. V was pared by 2 bases and J by 4 bases, with 17 bases between. The germline CDR1 and CDR2 sequences are MDHEN and SYDVKM. The CDR3 spans 16 residues. The CDR3 DNA sequence: TGTGCCAGCAGTTTAGGAGGGCCCCTCACCGGCACTGAAGCTTTCTTT. Its translation is CASSLGGPLTGTEAFF.

This clonotype has ten or more counts. The V gene is TRBV28, the J gene TRBJ2-7, with D maybe TRBD1 (6 bases). CDR3 length equals 15 residues. V was shortened by 6 bases and J by 0 bases, with 15 bases between the two germline ends. Germline lookup yields CDR1 MDHEN and CDR2 SYDVKM. The CDR3 region has the DNA TGTGCCAGCAGAGTCGAGGGGGACCACTCCTACGAGCAGTACTTC. Encoded protein: CASRVEGDHSYEQYF.